The 29 T cell receptor beta chains below come from one sample, sequenced in a study of regulatory T cells in long-lasting Graves disease (dated by TCRdb to 2020 to 2023). The method behind the library was multiplex PCR. Sequencing relied on an Illumina HiSeq 4000. To build TCR beta libraries, CDR3 regions were amplified by Arm-PCR using iRepertoire HTBI primers. TCRdb ran its own pipeline on the public reads, namely fastp trimming at Q25 and MiXCR clone calling, and kept in-frame beta chains. Under each unique CDR3 protein, matching rows form one entry showing the most common genes and DNA. The sample profile shows 600,000 to 800,000 distinct CDR3 sequences; about 32% of them were found once. Around 42% of the sample rests with the top ten. The intended sense of this specimen's time point label: persistent/refractory GD, antithyroid drugs over 5 years with positive TRAb. RNA was extracted from PBMCs in TRIzol for both TCR sequencing and RNA sequencing.

The sequencing here drew on peripheral blood mononuclear cells (PBMCs), taken when the disease was refractory, from a patient treated with antithyroid drugs. Every receptor here comes from a female donor with Graves disease.

The V gene is TRBV7-9, the J gene TRBJ2-7, with D possibly being TRBD2 (6 bases). The CDR3 extends over 16 amino acids. The V end was cut by 5 bases, the J end by 2 bases, with 19 bases between. Germline V gene lookup returns CDR1 SEHNR and CDR2 FQNEAQ (reference sequence). The CDR3 here is CASSPKPWGDTYEQYF. DNA for the CDR3: TGTGCCAGCAGCCCCAAGCCATGGGGGGATACCTACGAGCAGTACTTC. Filled out from reference TRBV7-9 and TRBJ2-7, the complete variable domain reads DTGVSQNPRHKITKRGQNVTFRCDPISEHNRLYWYRQTLGQGPEFLTYFQNEAQLEKSRLLSDRFSAERPKGSFSTLEIQRTEQGDSAMYLCASSPKPWGDTYEQYFGPGTRLTVT.

The rearrangement links TRBV19 to TRBJ1-5; 8 nucleotides agree with TRBD1. Losses at the gene ends were 1 base for V and 6 bases for J; bases not matched to a gene: 5. This CDR3 comprises 15 residues. The V gene's germline CDR1 is LNHDA and CDR2 SQIVND (reference sequence). The CDR3 protein is CASSIVATGAQPQHF. The CDR3 DNA reads TGTGCCAGTAGTATAGTAGCGACAGGGGCTCAGCCCCAGCATTTT. The variable domain in full, with the rest retrieved from reference TRBV19 and TRBJ1-5, is DGGITQSPKYLFRKEGQNVTLSCEQNLNHDAMYWYRQDPGQGLRLIYYSQIVNDFQKGDIAEGYSVSREKKESFPLTVTSAQKNPTAFYLCASSIVATGAQPQHFGDGTRLSIL.

This clonotype was recorded at least ten times. The CDR3 spells CASRDELGSPLHF. In DNA form, the CDR3 reads TGTGCCAGCAGGGATGAATTGGGTTCACCCCTCCACTTT. The chain couples TRBV2 to TRBJ1-6; D gene unclear. CDR1 SNHLY and CDR2 FYNNEI come from the germline V gene. The CDR3 runs to 13 residues. V was shortened by 6 bases and J by 9 bases, with 12 bases between the two germline ends.

This clonotype was detected many times. The V call is TRBV2, the J call TRBJ2-7; the D gene is possibly TRBD2 (5 bases). The CDR3 consists of 12 residues. V was shortened by 6 bases and J by 4 bases, with 10 bases between the two germline ends. Germline V gene lookup returns CDR1 SNHLY and CDR2 FYNNEI. CDR3 sequence (DNA): TGTGCCAGCAGCGGGGAAACTTACGAGCAGTACTTC. Protein sequence: CASSGETYEQYF.

This clonotype came up many times. V and J are TRBV28 and TRBJ1-2; D gene ambiguous. Per germline, CDR1 MDHEN and CDR2 SYDVKM. The CDR3 totals 12 residues. Trimming cost V 4 bases and J 2 bases, with 5 bases left between them. The CDR3 region is CASSSVNYGYTF. DNA of the CDR3: TGTGCCAGCAGTTCTGTAAACTATGGCTACACCTTC.

The genes are TRBV7-9 and TRBJ2-7; TRBD2 might be the D (6 bases). Trimming stripped 3 bases from V and 3 bases from J, with 21 bases between. Per germline, CDR1 SEHNR and CDR2 FQNEAQ (reference sequence). This CDR3 has 17 amino acids. The CDR3 DNA reads TGTGCCAGCAGCTTGGGGGACTGGGCGGCAATGTACTACGAGCAGTACTTC. Its translation: CASSLGDWAAMYYEQYF.

This chain uses TRBV20-1 with TRBJ2-7, with TRBD1 as a possible D gene (6 bases). V was trimmed by 6 bases and J by 4 bases, leaving 19 bases between them. Germline V CDR1 and CDR2: DFQATT, SNEGSKA (reference sequence). The CDR3 is made up of 14 amino acids. CDR3 in DNA: TGCAGTGCCATCAATCCAGGGGTTCTTTACGAGCAGTACTTC. It codes for CSAINPGVLYEQYF.

The chain is built from TRBV10-1 and TRBJ2-5, with 11 bases matching TRBD2. Germline V gene data show CDR1 as WNHNN and CDR2 as SYGVQD (reference sequence). This CDR3 spans 18 amino acids. J gave up 2 bases and V 7 bases, and 15 bases lay outside the gene matches. CDR3 sequence: CASITTGTSGSDQETQYF. In DNA, the CDR3 is TGCGCCAGCATCACAACCGGGACTAGCGGAAGCGATCAAGAGACCCAGTACTTC.

The J gene is TRBJ2-2, the V gene TRBV12-3 or TRBV12-4, with 9 nucleotides matching TRBD2. The CDR3 totals 14 residues. Trimming cost V 8 bases and J 4 bases; bases outside gene matches: 5. The CDR3, as DNA: TGTGCCAGCGCCCTTAGCGGGAGCACCGGGGAGCTGTTTTTT. Amino acids: CASALSGSTGELFF.

Ten or more counts support this clonotype. The rearrangement uses TRBV15 and TRBJ2-5; TRBD1 is a possible D gene (5 bases). There are 13 residues in the CDR3. CDR1 and CDR2 from the germline V gene are LNHNV and YYDKDF (reference sequence). Trimming removed 0 bases from V and 5 bases from J, with 7 bases in between. The chain's CDR3 is CATSRDRVETQYF. CDR3 DNA sequence: TGTGCCACCAGCAGAGACAGGGTTGAGACCCAGTACTTC.

J is TRBJ1-5 and V is TRBV7-9, with D perhaps matching TRBD1 (6 bases). Germline CDR1 and CDR2: SEHNR and FQNEAQ (reference sequence). V lost 8 bases, J lost 2 bases, and 10 bases lay in between. The CDR3 is made up of 13 amino acids. The DNA of the CDR3 is TGTGCCAGCCAAAGACAGGGCAATCAGCCCCAGCATTTT. Translated, it gives CASQRQGNQPQHF.

At least ten counts were recorded for this clonotype. The V gene is TRBV28, the J gene TRBJ1-2; 7 bases match TRBD1. CDR3 length: 15 amino acids. Germline CDR1 reads MDHEN; CDR2 reads SYDVKM. The trim removed 5 bases at V and 2 bases at J, leaving 8 bases unmatched. The CDR3 DNA is TGTGCCAGCAGTCTTACAGGGGCGCCGAACTATGGCTACACCTTC. It is translated as CASSLTGAPNYGYTF.

The table lists this clonotype with a few counts. The chain links TRBV2 to TRBJ2-7; tentatively, D is TRBD1 or TRBD2 (5 bases each). V was trimmed by 5 bases and J by 7 bases, leaving 18 bases between them. This CDR3 comprises 14 residues. Germline V gives CDR1 SNHLY, CDR2 FYNNEI. CDR3 in DNA: TGTGCCAGCAGTTTACGCCAGGGACCTGGGGAGCAGTACTTC. Its protein is CASSLRQGPGEQYF.

CDR3 nucleotides: TGCAGTGCTAGTCCAACGACTAGCGGGAGTGGAGAGCAGTACTTC. Translated: CSASPTTSGSGEQYF. This chain connects TRBV20-1 to TRBJ2-7, with 12 bases that match TRBD2. Trimming took 3 bases from V and 7 from J; bases not matched to a gene: 10. Germline V gives CDR1 DFQATT, CDR2 SNEGSKA (reference sequence). This CDR3 region has 15 residues.

This clonotype was seen more than once but under ten times. V usage is TRBV19 and J usage is TRBJ2-7, with a possible D match to TRBD1 (6 bases). Germline CDR1 is LNHDA and CDR2 is SQIVND (reference sequence). The CDR3 runs to 14 residues. The V gene lost 6 bases and the J gene lost 0 bases, with 12 bases spanning the gap. The CDR3: CASRRTVTSYEQYF. The CDR3 nucleotides are TGTGCCAGTAGAAGGACAGTAACCTCCTACGAGCAGTACTTC.

The chain links TRBV20-1 to TRBJ2-5, with D possibly being TRBD1 or TRBD2 (6 bases each). With 3 bases removed from V and 7 bases from J, the gap between germline ends came to 24 bases. The germline V gene has CDR1 DFQATT and CDR2 SNEGSKA (reference sequence). The CDR3 spans 16 residues. Here the CDR3 DNA reads TGCAGTGCTAGCGGGGCGATACAGGGCCGGGGAGGGACCCAGTACTTC. This sequence encodes CSASGAIQGRGGTQYF.

This clonotype appeared a few times. This chain connects TRBV11-2 to TRBJ2-1; D unclear. The CDR3 is made up of 13 amino acids. Germline lookup yields CDR1 SGHAT and CDR2 FQNNGV. With 5 bases removed from V and 2 bases from J, the gap between germline ends came to 7 bases. The CDR3 here is CASSPSTYNEQFF. Written as DNA, the CDR3 is TGTGCCAGCAGCCCGTCGACCTACAATGAGCAGTTCTTC.

This clonotype was found many times. The gene calls are TRBV12-3 or TRBV12-4 and TRBJ1-5, with a weak D call TRBD1 (5 bases). The CDR3 spans 15 residues. Deletions cut 6 bases from V and 4 bases from J, with 16 bases between. The CDR3 sequence: CASSMGTPVNQPQHF. CDR3 in DNA: TGTGCCAGCAGCATGGGGACGCCGGTGAATCAGCCCCAGCATTTT.

V gene TRBV7-9 combines with J gene TRBJ1-1; TRBD1 is a possible D gene (5 bases). The CDR3 runs 15 residues. In germline, CDR1 is SEHNR, CDR2 FQNEAQ (reference sequence). V was shortened by 3 bases and J by 7 bases, with 18 bases between the two germline ends. CDR3 amino acids: CASSFDRGPRYEAFF. The CDR3 DNA reads TGTGCCAGCAGCTTTGACCGGGGCCCGAGATATGAAGCTTTCTTT. The full variable domain, its missing parts supplied by reference TRBV7-9 and TRBJ1-1, is DTGVSQNPRHKITKRGQNVTFRCDPISEHNRLYWYRQTLGQGPEFLTYFQNEAQLEKSRLLSDRFSAERPKGSFSTLEIQRTEQGDSAMYLCASSFDRGPRYEAFFGQGTRLTVV.

The chain combines TRBV19 with TRBJ1-1; TRBD1 matches at 7 bases. Per the germline V gene, CDR1 is LNHDA and CDR2 is SQIVND (reference sequence). The CDR3 runs 14 residues. J gave up 6 bases and V 3 bases, and 7 bases lay outside the gene matches. The DNA of the CDR3 is TGTGCCAGTAGTATGAAACAGGGGAGCGCTGAAGCTTTCTTT. Its translation: CASSMKQGSAEAFF.

The chain carries TRBV25-1 and TRBJ2-7; D gene ambiguous. Trimming shortened V by 4 bases and J by 2 bases, and 15 bases separated the two germline ends. Looked up from germline, CDR1 is MGHDK and CDR2 is SYGVNS. The CDR3 loop spans 15 amino acids. CDR3 nucleotide sequence: TGTGCCAGCAGTGCAACAAGGAATATCGCCTACGAGCAGTACTTC. Protein sequence: CASSATRNIAYEQYF.

This chain links TRBV30 with TRBJ2-7; 9 bases align to TRBD2. The CDR3 has 15 residues. Germline V gene data show CDR1 as GTSNPN and CDR2 as SVGIG (reference sequence). V shed 3 bases and J 1 base; nucleotides not matched to a gene: 7. The CDR3 loop is CAWRDTSGRSYEQYF. As DNA, the CDR3 is TGTGCCTGGAGGGATACTAGCGGGCGTTCCTACGAGCAGTACTTC. The full variable domain, its missing parts supplied by reference TRBV30 and TRBJ2-7, is SQTIHQWPATLVQPVGSPLSLECTVEGTSNPNLYWYRQAAGRGLQLLFYSVGIGQISSEVPQNLSASRPQDRQFILSSKKLLLSDSGFYLCAWRDTSGRSYEQYFGPGTRLTVT.

This clonotype has more than one count but fewer than ten. CDR3 amino acids: CASSLTGFEQYF. CDR3 sequence (DNA): TGTGCCAGCAGTTTAACGGGTTTCGAGCAGTACTTC. The chain couples TRBV12-3 or TRBV12-4 to TRBJ2-7; D unresolved. The V gene lost 2 bases and the J gene lost 6 bases, with 8 bases spanning the gap. The CDR3 sequence is 12 residues long.

The V and J genes are TRBV15 and TRBJ2-1; 11 bases are shared with TRBD2. CDR1 and CDR2 from the germline V gene are LNHNV and YYDKDF (reference sequence). This CDR3 region has 16 residues. Trimming cost V 5 bases and J 2 bases; bases outside gene matches: 5. CDR3 residues: CATSPLLAGAYNEQFF. For the CDR3, the DNA is TGTGCCACCAGCCCTTTACTAGCGGGAGCCTACAATGAGCAGTTCTTC. The entire variable domain, with the rest obtained from reference TRBV15 and TRBJ2-1, is as follows: DAMVIQNPRYQVTQFGKPVTLSCSQTLNHNVMYWYQQKSSQAPKLLFHYYDKDFNNEADTPDNFQSRRPNTSFCFLDIRSPGLGDTAMYLCATSPLLAGAYNEQFFGPGTRLTVL.

The rearrangement joins TRBV9 to TRBJ2-1; 7 positions agree with TRBD2. The length of the CDR3 is 14 residues. The germline V gene has CDR1 SGDLS and CDR2 YYNGEE. The V gene end was trimmed by 4 bases and the J gene end by 3 bases; junction bases not matched to a gene: 4. In DNA, the CDR3 is TGTGCCAGCAGCTTCGGACTAGACTACAATGAGCAGTTCTTC. This codes for CASSFGLDYNEQFF.

CDR3 nucleotide sequence: TGTGCCAGCAGGGCAGCTAGCTCGAACACCGGGGAGCTGTTTTTT. It is translated as CASRAASSNTGELFF. V usage is TRBV28 and J usage is TRBJ2-2, with a possible D match to TRBD2 (5 bases). The germline CDR1 and CDR2 sequences are MDHEN and SYDVKM. The CDR3 loop spans 15 amino acids. With 6 bases removed from V and 0 bases from J, the gap between germline ends came to 11 bases.

The J gene is TRBJ1-2, the V gene TRBV9, with D possibly TRBD1 on 6 matching bases. CDR1 is SGDLS and CDR2 is YYNGEE in the germline V gene. This CDR3 is 13 amino acids long. The V end was cut by 0 bases, the J end by 5 bases, with 8 bases between. The CDR3 region has the DNA TGTGCCAGCAGCGTAGTCAGGGGTTATGGCTACACCTTC. It yields the protein CASSVVRGYGYTF.

This clonotype was counted many times. V usage is TRBV28 and J usage is TRBJ1-1; the D is unclear. The CDR3 is made up of 18 amino acids. Germline V gene data show CDR1 as MDHEN and CDR2 as SYDVKM. The V gene lost 8 bases and the J gene lost 4 bases, with 29 bases spanning the gap. As DNA, the CDR3 is TGTGCCAGCCCCCCGATGAGGGAGATAATAGATAAGAGCACTGAAGCTTTCTTT. Amino acids: CASPPMREIIDKSTEAFF.

The chain recombines TRBV27 with TRBJ2-7; possible D gene TRBD1, 6 bases. CDR1 MNHEY and CDR2 SMNVEV come from the germline V gene (reference sequence). This CDR3 is 15 amino acids long. Trimming left V 3 bases short and J 5 bases short, with 17 bases between. The CDR3 DNA is TGTGCCAGCAGTTTCTTTGGCCAGGGGAACGACGAGCAGTACTTC. It specifies CASSFFGQGNDEQYF.